The clone carrying this TCR beta chain was detected ten times or more. Antigen: not known. RNA transcripts gave rise to amplified TCR beta CDR3 regions. The TCR CDR3 first-round RT-PCR relied on the HTBI primer set. TCRdb analysed the multiplex PCR reads with MiXCR anew, one entry per CDR3 protein. The sample includes about 330,000 distinct CDR3 sequences, roughly 13% of them seen just once. The sample belongs to a study of T cells in Graves' hyperthyroidism and ophthalmopathy. Study at large: Peripheral blood collection took place at initial diagnosis, before any treatment.

Trimming cost V 7 bases and J 0 bases, with 10 bases left between them. This CDR3 region has 14 residues. CDR1 and CDR2 (germline): SNHLY, FYNNEI. Points from the study as a whole: It was a median about seven months before onset that the model predicted ophthalmopathy. Most thyroid clonotypes that were expanded above 0.001 also turned up in blood.

This sequence was found in a woman in her forties with Graves' ophthalmopathy. The specimen was blood. This sequence joins TRBV2 and TRBJ1-5; perhaps TRBD1 as D (6 bases). The CDR3 here is CASNGQYSNQPQHF. The DNA for the CDR3 is TGTGCCAGCAATGGACAGTATAGCAATCAGCCCCAGCATTTT.